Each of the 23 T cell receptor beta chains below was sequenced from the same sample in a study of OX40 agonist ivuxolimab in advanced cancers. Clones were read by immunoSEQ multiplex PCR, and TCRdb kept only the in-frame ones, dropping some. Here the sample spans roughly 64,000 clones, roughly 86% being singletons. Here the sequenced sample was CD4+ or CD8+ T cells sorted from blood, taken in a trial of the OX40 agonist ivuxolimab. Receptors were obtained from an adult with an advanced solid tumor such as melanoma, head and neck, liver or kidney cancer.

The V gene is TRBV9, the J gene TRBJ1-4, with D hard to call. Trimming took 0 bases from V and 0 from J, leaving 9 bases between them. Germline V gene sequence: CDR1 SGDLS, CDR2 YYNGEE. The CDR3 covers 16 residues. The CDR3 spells CASSVGVGSTNEKLFF. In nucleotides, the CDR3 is TGTGCCAGCAGCGTAGGAGTGGGATCAACTAATGAAAAACTGTTTTTT. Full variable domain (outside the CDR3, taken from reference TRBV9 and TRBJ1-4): DSGVTQTPKHLITATGQRVTLRCSPRSGDLSVYWYQQSLDQGLQFLIQYYNGEERAKGNILERFSAQQFPDLHSELNLSSLELGDSALYFCASSVGVGSTNEKLFFGSGTQLSVL.

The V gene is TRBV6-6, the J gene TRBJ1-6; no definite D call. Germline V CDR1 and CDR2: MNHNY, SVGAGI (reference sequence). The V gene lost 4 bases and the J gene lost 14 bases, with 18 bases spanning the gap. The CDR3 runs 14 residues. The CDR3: CASSSDLEVGSLHF. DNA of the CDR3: TGTGCCAGCAGTTCGGACCTTGAAGTAGGATCCCTCCACTTT.

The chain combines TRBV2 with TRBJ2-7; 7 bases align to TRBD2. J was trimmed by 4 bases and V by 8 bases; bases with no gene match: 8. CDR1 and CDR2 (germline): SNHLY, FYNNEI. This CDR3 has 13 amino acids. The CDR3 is CASLASGAYEQYF. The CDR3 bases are TGTGCCAGCTTGGCTAGCGGAGCATACGAGCAGTACTTC. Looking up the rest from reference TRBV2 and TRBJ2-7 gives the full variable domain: EPEVTQTPSHQVTQMGQEVILRCVPISNHLYFYWYRQILGQKVEFLVSFYNNEISEKSEIFDDQFSVERPDGSNFTLKIRSTKLEDSAMYFCASLASGAYEQYFGPGTRLTVT.

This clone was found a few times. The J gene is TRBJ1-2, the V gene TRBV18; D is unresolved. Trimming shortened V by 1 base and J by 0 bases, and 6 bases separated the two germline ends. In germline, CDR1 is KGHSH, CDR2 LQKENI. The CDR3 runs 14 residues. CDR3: CASSPQQTNYGYTF. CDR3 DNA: TGTGCCAGCTCACCACAACAGACTAACTATGGCTACACCTTC. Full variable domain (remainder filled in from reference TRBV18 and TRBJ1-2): NAGVMQNPRHLVRRRGQEARLRCSPMKGHSHVYWYRQLPEEGLKFMVYLQKENIIDESGMPKERFSAEFPKEGPSILRIQQVVRGDSAAYFCASSPQQTNYGYTFGSGTRLTVV.

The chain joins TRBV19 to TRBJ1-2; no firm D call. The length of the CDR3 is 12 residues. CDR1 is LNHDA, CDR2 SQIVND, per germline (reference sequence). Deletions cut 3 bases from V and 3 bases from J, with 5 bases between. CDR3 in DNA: TGTGCCAGTAGTATTCGGGACTATGGCTACACCTTC. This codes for CASSIRDYGYTF.

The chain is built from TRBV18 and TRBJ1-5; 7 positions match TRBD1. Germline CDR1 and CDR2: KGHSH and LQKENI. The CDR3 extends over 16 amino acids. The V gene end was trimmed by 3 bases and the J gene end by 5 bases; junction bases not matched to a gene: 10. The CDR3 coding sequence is TGTGCCAGCTCACCCTACCGGGACAGCCCAGATCAGCCCCAGCATTTT. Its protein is CASSPYRDSPDQPQHF.

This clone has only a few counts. CDR3 in DNA: TGCGCCAGCAGCCGACAGACAGGGGCTGGAAACACCATATATTTT. This gives the protein CASSRQTGAGNTIYF. The chain carries TRBV5-1 and TRBJ1-3, with 8 bases aligning to TRBD1. Germline V gene lookup returns CDR1 SGHRS and CDR2 YFSETQ. V lost 4 bases and J lost 2; bases outside the gene matches: 5. This CDR3 is built from 15 residues.

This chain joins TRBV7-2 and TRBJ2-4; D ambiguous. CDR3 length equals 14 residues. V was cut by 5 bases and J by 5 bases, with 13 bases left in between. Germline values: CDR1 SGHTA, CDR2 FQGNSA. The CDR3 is CASSPGRGQNIQYF. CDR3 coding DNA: TGTGCCAGCAGCCCTGGGCGTGGCCAAAACATTCAGTACTTC. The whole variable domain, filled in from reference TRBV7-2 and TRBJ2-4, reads GAGVSQSPSNKVTEKGKDVELRCDPISGHTALYWYRQSLGQGLEFLIYFQGNSAPDKSGLPSDRFSAERTGGSVSTLTIQRTQQEDSAVYLCASSPGRGQNIQYFGAGTRLSVL.

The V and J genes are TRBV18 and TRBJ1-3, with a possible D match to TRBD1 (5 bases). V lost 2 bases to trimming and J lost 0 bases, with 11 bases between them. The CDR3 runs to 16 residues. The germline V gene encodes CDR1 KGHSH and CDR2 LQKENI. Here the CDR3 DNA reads TGTGCCAGCTCACCAGAGGACACTTACTCTGGAAACACCATATATTTT. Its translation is CASSPEDTYSGNTIYF.

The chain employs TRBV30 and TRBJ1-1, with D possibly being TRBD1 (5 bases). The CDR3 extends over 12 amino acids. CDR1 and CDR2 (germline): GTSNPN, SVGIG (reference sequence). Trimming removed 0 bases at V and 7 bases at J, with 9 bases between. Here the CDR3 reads CAWSVRGIEAFF. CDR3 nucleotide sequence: TGTGCCTGGAGTGTACGGGGGATTGAAGCTTTCTTT.

DNA for the CDR3: TGTGCCAGCTCACCACGTCGAGGCTACAATGAGCAGTTCTTC. Protein sequence: CASSPRRGYNEQFF. This chain uses TRBV18 with TRBJ2-1; D gene unclear. V was cut by 1 base and J by 3 bases, with 7 bases left in between. Germline V gives CDR1 KGHSH, CDR2 LQKENI. The CDR3 totals 14 residues. The full variable domain, completed using reference TRBV18 and TRBJ2-1, is NAGVMQNPRHLVRRRGQEARLRCSPMKGHSHVYWYRQLPEEGLKFMVYLQKENIIDESGMPKERFSAEFPKEGPSILRIQQVVRGDSAAYFCASSPRRGYNEQFFGPGTRLTVL.

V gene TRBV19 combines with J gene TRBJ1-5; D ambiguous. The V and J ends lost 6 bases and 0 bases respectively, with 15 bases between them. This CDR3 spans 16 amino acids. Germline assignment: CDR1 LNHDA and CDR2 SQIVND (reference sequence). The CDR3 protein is CASSGDGFYSNQPQHF. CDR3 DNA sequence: TGTGCCAGTAGCGGTGACGGGTTCTATAGCAATCAGCCCCAGCATTTT.

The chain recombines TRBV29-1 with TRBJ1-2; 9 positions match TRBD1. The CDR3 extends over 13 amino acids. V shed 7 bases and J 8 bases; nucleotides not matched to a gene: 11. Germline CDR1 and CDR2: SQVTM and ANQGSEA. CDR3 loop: CSAGTGLERGYTF. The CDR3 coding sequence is TGCAGCGCCGGGACAGGGCTCGAGAGGGGCTACACCTTC.

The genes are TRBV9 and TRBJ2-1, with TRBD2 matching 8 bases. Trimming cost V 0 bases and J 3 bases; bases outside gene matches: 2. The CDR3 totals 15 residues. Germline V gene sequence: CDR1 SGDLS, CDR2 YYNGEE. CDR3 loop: CASSVDSGGYNEQFF. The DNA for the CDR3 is TGTGCCAGCAGCGTAGACAGCGGGGGCTACAATGAGCAGTTCTTC.

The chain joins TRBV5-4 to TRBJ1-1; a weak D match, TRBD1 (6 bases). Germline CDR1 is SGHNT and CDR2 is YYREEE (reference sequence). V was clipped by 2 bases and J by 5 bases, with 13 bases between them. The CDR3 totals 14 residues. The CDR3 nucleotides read TGTGCCAGCAGCTTCGGGGGGCCTGGTACTGAAGCTTTCTTT. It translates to CASSFGGPGTEAFF.

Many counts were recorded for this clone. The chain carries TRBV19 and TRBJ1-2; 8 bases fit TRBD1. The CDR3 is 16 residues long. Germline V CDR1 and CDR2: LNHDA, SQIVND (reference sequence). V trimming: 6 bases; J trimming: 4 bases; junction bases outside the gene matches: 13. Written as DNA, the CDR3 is TGTGCCAGTAGCCCCTTCGAAATGACAGGGGCCTATGGCTACACCTTC. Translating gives CASSPFEMTGAYGYTF.

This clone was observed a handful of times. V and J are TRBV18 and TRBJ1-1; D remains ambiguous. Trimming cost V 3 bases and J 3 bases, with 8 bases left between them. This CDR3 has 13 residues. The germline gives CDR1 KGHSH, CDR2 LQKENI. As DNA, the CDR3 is TGTGCCAGCTCACCCGCCCGAGACACTGAAGCTTTCTTT. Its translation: CASSPARDTEAFF. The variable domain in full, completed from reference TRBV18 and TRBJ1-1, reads NAGVMQNPRHLVRRRGQEARLRCSPMKGHSHVYWYRQLPEEGLKFMVYLQKENIIDESGMPKERFSAEFPKEGPSILRIQQVVRGDSAAYFCASSPARDTEAFFGQGTRLTVV.

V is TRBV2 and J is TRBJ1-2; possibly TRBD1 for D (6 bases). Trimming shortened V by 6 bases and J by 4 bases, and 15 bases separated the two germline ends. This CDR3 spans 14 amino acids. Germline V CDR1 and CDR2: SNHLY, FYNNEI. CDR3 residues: CASREGVPIYGYTF. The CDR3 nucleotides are TGTGCCAGCAGGGAGGGGGTACCTATCTATGGCTACACCTTC.

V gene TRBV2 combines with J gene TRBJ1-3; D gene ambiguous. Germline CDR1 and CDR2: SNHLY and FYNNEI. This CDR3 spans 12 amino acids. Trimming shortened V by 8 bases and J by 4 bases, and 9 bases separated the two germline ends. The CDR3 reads CASFLAGNTIYF. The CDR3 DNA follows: TGTGCCAGCTTCCTGGCCGGAAACACCATATATTTT.

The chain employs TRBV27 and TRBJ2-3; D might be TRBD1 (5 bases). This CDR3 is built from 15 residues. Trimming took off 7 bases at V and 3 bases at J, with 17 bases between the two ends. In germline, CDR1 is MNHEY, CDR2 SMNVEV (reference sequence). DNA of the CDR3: TGTGCCAGCACGAGTCTCAAGGGGAAGACAGATACGCAGTATTTT. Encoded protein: CASTSLKGKTDTQYF.

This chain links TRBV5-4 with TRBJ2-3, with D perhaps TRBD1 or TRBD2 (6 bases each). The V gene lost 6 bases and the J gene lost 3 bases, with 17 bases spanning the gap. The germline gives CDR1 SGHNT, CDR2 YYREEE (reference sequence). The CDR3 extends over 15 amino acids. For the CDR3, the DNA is TGTGCCAGCACCCACCGGGGGCTAGAAACAGATACGCAGTATTTT. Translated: CASTHRGLETDTQYF.

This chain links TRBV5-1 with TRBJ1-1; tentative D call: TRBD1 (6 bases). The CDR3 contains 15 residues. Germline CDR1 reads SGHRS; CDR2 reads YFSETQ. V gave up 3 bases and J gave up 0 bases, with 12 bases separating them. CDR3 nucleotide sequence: TGCGCCAGCAGCTCATCCGGGACACTGAACACTGAAGCTTTCTTT. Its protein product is CASSSSGTLNTEAFF.

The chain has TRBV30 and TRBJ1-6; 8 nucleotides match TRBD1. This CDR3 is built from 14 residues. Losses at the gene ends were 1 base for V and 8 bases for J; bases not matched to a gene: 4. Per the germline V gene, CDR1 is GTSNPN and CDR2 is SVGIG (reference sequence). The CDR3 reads CAWSAGGADSPLHF. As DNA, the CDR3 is TGTGCCTGGAGTGCAGGGGGCGCGGATTCACCCCTCCACTTT.